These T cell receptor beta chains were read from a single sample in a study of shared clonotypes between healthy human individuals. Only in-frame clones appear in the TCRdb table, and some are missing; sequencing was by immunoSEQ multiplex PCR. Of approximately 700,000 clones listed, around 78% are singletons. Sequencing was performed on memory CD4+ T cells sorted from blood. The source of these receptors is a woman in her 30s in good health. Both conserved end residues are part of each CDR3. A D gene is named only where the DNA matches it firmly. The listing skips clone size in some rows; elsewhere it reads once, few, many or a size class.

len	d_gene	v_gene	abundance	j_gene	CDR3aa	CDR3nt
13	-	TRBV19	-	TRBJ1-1	CARKGRVNTEAFF	TGTGCCAGGAAGGGGAGGGTGAACACTGAAGCTTTCTTT
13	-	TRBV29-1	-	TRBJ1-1	CSVGRDGGTEAFF	TGCAGCGTGGGCCGGGACGGTGGCACTGAAGCTTTCTTT
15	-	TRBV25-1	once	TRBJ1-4	CASSESVAGLEKLFF	TGTGCCAGCAGTGAATCGGTCGCCGGATTGGAAAAACTGTTTTTT
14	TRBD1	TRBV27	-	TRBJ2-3	CASSLGQGTDTQYF	TGTGCCAGCAGTCTCGGACAGGGCACAGATACGCAGTATTTT
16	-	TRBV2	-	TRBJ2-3	CASQEPRRTYTDTQYF	TGTGCCAGCCAAGAACCGAGGAGGACCTACACAGATACGCAGTATTTT
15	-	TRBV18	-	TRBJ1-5	CASSTRDASNQPQHF	TGTGCCAGCTCAACCCGGGACGCTAGCAATCAGCCCCAGCATTTT
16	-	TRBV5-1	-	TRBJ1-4	CASSPYEQGRDEKLFF	TGCGCCAGCAGCCCCTACGAACAGGGTAGGGATGAAAAACTGTTTTTT
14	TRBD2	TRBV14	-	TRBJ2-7	CASSQEAGSGEQYF	TGTGCCAGCAGCCAAGAAGCGGGGAGTGGAGAGCAGTACTTC
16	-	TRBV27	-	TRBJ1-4	CASSPSVRGWNEKLFF	TGTGCCAGCAGTCCATCGGTGAGAGGGTGGAATGAAAAACTGTTTTTT
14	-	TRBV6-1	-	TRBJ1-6	CASSIIRGGSPLHF	TGTGCCAGCAGTATTATCAGGGGTGGATCACCCCTCCACTTT
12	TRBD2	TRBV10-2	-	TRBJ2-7	CASEPGGYEQYF	TGCGCCAGCGAACCGGGAGGCTACGAGCAGTACTTC
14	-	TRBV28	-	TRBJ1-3	CASSDSGTPGTIYF	TGTGCCAGCAGTGATTCCGGGACCCCGGGCACCATATATTTT
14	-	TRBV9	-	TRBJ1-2	CASSVGKEDYGYTF	TGTGCCAGCAGCGTAGGGAAGGAAGACTATGGCTACACCTTC
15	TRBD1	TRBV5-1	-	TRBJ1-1	CASSVPGTGARDAFF	TGCGCCAGCAGCGTCCCCGGGACAGGGGCACGGGACGCTTTCTTT
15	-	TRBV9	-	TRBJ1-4	CASSVATGTNEKLFF	TGTGCCAGCAGCGTAGCGACAGGAACTAATGAAAAACTGTTTTTT
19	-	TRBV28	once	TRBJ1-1	CASSFPPTLGYQSLIEAFF	TGTGCCAGCAGTTTCCCCCCCACGTTGGGTTACCAAAGCCTTATTGAAGCTTTCTTT
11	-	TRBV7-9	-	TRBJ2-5	CASSSLVRQYF	TGTGCCAGCAGCTCCCTGGTACGCCAGTACTTC
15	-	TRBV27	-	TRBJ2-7	CASSLRPEGSYEQYF	TGTGCCAGCAGTCTCCGCCCCGAGGGCTCCTACGAGCAGTACTTC
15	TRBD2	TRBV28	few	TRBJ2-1	CASGKLAGVGNEQFF	TGTGCCAGCGGGAAACTAGCGGGAGTGGGAAATGAGCAGTTCTTC
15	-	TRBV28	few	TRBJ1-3	CASSISGTSGNTIYF	TGTGCCAGCAGTATCTCAGGGACATCTGGAAACACCATATATTTT
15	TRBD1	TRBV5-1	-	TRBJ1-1	CASRLTQGARTEAFF	TGCGCCAGCAGGCTAACCCAGGGGGCGCGGACTGAAGCTTTCTTT
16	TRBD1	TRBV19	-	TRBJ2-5	CASSPGQGAAGETQYF	TGTGCCAGTAGTCCCGGACAGGGGGCAGCTGGAGAGACCCAGTACTTC
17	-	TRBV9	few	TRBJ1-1	CASSVARVGKMNTEAFF	TGTGCCAGCAGCGTAGCGAGGGTGGGTAAAATGAACACTGAAGCTTTCTTT
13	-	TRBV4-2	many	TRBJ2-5	CASSQEVRETQYF	TGTGCCAGCAGCCAAGAGGTCAGGGAAACCCAGTACTTC
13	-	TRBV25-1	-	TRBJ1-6	CASSEMENSPLHF	TGTGCCAGCAGTGAAATGGAAAATTCACCCCTCCACTTT
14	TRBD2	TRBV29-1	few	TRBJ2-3	CSVGAGGGPDTQYF	TGCAGCGTTGGGGCGGGAGGTGGCCCAGATACGCAGTATTTT
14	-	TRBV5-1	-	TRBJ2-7	CASSTAPHSYEQYF	TGCGCCAGCAGTACTGCACCCCATTCCTACGAGCAGTACTTC
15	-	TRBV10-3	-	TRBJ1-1	CAISDGVRGNTEAFF	TGTGCCATCAGTGACGGTGTCAGAGGCAACACTGAAGCTTTCTTT
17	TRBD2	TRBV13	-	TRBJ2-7	CASSLGTGRQGDYEQYF	TGTGCCAGCAGCTTGGGTACCGGGAGGCAGGGTGACTACGAGCAGTACTTC
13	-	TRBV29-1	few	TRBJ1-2	CSVLDSTNYGYTF	TGCAGCGTCCTCGACTCAACTAACTATGGCTACACCTTC
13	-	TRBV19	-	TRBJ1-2	CASSRTSTDGYTF	TGTGCCAGTAGTAGGACGTCAACCGATGGCTACACCTTC
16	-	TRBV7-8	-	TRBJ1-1	CASSLVAGTWDTEAFF	TGTGCCAGCAGCTTAGTGGCAGGTACTTGGGACACTGAAGCTTTCTTT
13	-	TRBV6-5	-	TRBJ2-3	CASRAQGSDTQYF	TGTGCCAGCAGGGCACAGGGCTCAGATACGCAGTATTTT
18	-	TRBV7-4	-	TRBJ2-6	CASSSCTSSQSRANVLTF	TGTGCCAGCAGCTCCTGCACCAGCTCACAAAGTCGGGCCAACGTCCTGACTTTC
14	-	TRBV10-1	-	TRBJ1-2	CANVGLGSSYGYTF	TGCGCCAACGTGGGACTAGGGTCAAGCTATGGCTACACCTTC
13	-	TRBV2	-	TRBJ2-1	CASSEEGVGEQFF	TGTGCCAGCAGTGAAGAAGGGGTAGGGGAGCAGTTCTTC
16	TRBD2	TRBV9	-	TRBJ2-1	CASSASGTATYNEQFF	TGTGCCAGCAGCGCTAGCGGGACCGCGACCTACAATGAGCAGTTCTTC
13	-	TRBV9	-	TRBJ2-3	CASSVRNGGTQYF	TGTGCCAGCAGCGTCAGAAACGGGGGTACGCAGTATTTT
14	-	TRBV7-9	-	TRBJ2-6	CASRSTRGANVLTF	TGTGCCAGCAGATCAACCAGGGGGGCCAACGTCCTGACTTTC
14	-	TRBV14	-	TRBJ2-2	CASSRLVVGGELFF	TGTGCCAGCAGCCGACTCGTTGTCGGCGGGGAGCTGTTTTTT
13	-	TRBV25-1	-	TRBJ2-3	CASSESPPKTQYF	TGTGCCAGCAGTGAATCCCCCCCGAAAACGCAGTATTTT
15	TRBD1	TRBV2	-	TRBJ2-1	CASNLRDRGNNEQFF	TGTGCCAGCAATCTCCGGGACAGGGGGAACAATGAGCAGTTCTTC
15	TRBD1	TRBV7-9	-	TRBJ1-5	CASSGGTGRFQPQHF	TGTGCCAGCAGCGGCGGGACAGGGCGATTCCAGCCCCAGCATTTT
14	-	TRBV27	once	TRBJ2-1	CASSRMAALNEQFF	TGTGCCAGCAGTAGGATGGCGGCCCTCAATGAGCAGTTCTTC
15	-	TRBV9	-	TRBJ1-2	CASSVAQQANYGYTF	TGTGCCAGCAGCGTAGCTCAGCAGGCAAACTATGGCTACACCTTC
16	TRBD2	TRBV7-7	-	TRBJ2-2	CASSWGAGGETGELFF	TGTGCCAGCTCCTGGGGAGCGGGAGGAGAGACCGGGGAGCTGTTTTTT
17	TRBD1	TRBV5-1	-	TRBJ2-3	CASSLAPGTGTTDTQYF	TGCGCCAGCAGCTTGGCCCCCGGGACAGGGACCACAGATACGCAGTATTTT
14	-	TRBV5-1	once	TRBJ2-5	CASSEGFTQETQYF	TGCGCCAGCAGCGAAGGGTTTACACAAGAGACCCAGTACTTC
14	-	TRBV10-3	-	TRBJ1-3	CAIGHLDPGNTIYF	TGTGCCATTGGACACCTAGACCCTGGAAACACCATATATTTT
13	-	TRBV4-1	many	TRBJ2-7	CASSHVGAYEQYF	TGCGCCAGCAGCCATGTCGGGGCCTACGAGCAGTACTTC
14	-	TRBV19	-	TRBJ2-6	CASSPFRGANVLTF	TGTGCCAGTAGTCCTTTTAGAGGGGCCAACGTCCTGACTTTC
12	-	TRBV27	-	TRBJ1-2	CASSLLGYGYTF	TGTGCCAGCAGTTTATTGGGCTATGGCTACACCTTC
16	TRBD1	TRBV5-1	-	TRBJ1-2	CASSKGTVTANYGYTF	TGCGCCAGCAGCAAAGGGACAGTCACAGCTAACTATGGCTACACCTTC
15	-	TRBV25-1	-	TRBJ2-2	CASSQPGGRGGELFF	TGTGCCAGCAGCCAACCCGGGGGGCGTGGCGGGGAGCTGTTTTTT
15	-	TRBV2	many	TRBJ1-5	CASSEITRRGQPQHF	TGTGCCAGCAGTGAGATTACCCGGCGGGGACAGCCCCAGCATTTT
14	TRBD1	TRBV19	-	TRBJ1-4	CASAPGTGTEKLFF	TGTGCCAGCGCTCCCGGGACAGGGACTGAAAAACTGTTTTTT